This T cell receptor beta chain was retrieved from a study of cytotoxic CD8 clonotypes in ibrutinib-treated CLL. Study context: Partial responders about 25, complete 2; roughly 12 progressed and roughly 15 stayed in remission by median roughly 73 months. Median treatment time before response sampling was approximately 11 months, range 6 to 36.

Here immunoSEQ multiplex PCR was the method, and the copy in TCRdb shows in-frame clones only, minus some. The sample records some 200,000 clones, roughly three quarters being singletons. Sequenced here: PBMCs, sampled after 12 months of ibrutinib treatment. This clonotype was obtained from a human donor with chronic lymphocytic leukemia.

CDR3 loop: CASLPGAGANVLTF. As DNA, the CDR3 is TGTGCCAGCCTCCCTGGAGCTGGGGCCAACGTCCTGACTTTC. The chain has TRBV6-5 and TRBJ2-6; D not resolved. Germline CDR1 reads MNHEY; CDR2 reads SVGAGI. With 8 bases removed from V and 2 bases from J, the gap between germline ends came to 10 bases. The CDR3 extends over 14 amino acids.